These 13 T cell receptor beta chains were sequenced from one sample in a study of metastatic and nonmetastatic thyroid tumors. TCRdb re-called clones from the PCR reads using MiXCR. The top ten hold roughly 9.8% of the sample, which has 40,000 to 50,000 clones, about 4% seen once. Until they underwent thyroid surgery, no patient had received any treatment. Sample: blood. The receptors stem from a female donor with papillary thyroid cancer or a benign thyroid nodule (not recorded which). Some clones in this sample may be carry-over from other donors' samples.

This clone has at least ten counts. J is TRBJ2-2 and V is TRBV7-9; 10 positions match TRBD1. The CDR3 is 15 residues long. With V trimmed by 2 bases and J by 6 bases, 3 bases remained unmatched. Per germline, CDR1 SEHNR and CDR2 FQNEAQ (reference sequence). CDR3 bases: TGTGCCAGCAGCTTACGGACAGGGGGTTCCGGGGAGCTGTTTTTT. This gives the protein CASSLRTGGSGELFF.

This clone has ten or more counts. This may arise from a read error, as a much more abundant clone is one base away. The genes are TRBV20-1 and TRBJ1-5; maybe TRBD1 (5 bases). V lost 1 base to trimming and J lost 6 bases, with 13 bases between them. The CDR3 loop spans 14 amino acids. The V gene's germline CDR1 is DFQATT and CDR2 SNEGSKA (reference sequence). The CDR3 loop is CSARAGADAQPQHF. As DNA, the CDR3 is TGCAGTGCTAGAGCTGGGGCAGATGCTCAGCCCCAGCATTTT.

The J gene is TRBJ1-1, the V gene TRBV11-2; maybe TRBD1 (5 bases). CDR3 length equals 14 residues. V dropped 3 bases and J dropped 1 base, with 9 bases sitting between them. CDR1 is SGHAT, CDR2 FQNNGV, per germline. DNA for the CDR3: TGTGCCAGCAGCTTGGGACTGAGGAACACTGAAGCTTTCTTT. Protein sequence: CASSLGLRNTEAFF.

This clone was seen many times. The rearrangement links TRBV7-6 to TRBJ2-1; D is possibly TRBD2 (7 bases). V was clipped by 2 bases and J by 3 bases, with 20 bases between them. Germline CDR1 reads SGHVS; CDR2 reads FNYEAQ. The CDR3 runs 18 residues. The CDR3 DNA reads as TGTGCCAGCAGCTTAAGGGGGGGGTGGGACTCCTACTACAATGAGCAGTTCTTC. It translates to CASSLRGGWDSYYNEQFF.

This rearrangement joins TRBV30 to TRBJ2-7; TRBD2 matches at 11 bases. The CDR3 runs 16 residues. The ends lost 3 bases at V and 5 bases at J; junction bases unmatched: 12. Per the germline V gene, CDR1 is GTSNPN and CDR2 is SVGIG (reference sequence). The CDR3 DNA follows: TGTGCCTGGAGCCCAAGGGGACTAGCGGTTTGGAACGAGCAGTACTTC. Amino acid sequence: CAWSPRGLAVWNEQYF.

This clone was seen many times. This chain's CDR3 is CASSRSTANTEAFF. As DNA, the CDR3 is TGTGCCAGTAGTAGATCGACGGCGAACACTGAAGCTTTCTTT. The chain is built from TRBV19 and TRBJ1-1; D not certain. The CDR3 is 14 residues long. CDR1 LNHDA and CDR2 SQIVND come from the germline V gene (reference sequence). Trimming took off 4 bases at V and 1 base at J, with 10 bases between the two ends.

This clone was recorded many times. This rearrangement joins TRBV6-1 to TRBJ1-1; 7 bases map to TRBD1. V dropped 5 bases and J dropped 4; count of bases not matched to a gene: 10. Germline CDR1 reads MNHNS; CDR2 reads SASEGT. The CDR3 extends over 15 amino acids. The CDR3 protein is CASSPESTGATEAFF. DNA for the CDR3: TGTGCCAGCAGTCCCGAAAGCACAGGGGCCACTGAAGCTTTCTTT.

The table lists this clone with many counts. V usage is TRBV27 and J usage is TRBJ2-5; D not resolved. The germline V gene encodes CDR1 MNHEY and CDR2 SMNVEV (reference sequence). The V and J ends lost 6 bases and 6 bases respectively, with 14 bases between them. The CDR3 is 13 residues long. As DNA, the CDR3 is TGTGCCAGCAGAACCCTTCGGCGGAAGACCCAGTACTTC. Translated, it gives CASRTLRRKTQYF.

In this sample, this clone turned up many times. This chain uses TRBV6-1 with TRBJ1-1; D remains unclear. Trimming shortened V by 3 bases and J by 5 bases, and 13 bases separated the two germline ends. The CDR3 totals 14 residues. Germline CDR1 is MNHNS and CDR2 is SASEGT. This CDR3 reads CASSERKGGTEAFF. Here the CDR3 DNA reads TGTGCCAGCAGTGAGAGGAAGGGTGGGACTGAAGCTTTCTTT.

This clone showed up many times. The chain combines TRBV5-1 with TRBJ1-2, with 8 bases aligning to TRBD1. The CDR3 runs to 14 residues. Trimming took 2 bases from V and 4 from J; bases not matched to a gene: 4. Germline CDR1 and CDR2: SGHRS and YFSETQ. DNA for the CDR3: TGCGCCAGCAGCTTAGGACAGGGCATCTATGGCTACACCTTC. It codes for CASSLGQGIYGYTF.

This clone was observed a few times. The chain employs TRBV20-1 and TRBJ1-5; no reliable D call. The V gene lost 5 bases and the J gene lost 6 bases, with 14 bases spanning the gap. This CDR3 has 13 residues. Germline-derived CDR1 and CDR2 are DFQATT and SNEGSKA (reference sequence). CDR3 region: CSAADKVGQPQHF. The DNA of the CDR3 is TGCAGTGCTGCAGACAAGGTGGGTCAGCCCCAGCATTTT.

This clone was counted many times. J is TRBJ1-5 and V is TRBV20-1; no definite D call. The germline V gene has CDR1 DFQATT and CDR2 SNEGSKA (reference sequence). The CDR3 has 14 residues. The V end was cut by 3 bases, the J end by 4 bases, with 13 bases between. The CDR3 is CSARDGSRNQPQHF. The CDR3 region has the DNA TGCAGTGCTAGGGATGGGTCCCGGAATCAGCCCCAGCATTTT.

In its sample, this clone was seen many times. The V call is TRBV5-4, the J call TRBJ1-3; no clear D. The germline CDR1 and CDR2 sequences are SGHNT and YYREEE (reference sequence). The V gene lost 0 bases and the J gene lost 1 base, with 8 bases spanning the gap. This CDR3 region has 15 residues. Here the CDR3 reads CASSLGQPSGNTIYF. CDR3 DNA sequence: TGTGCCAGCAGCTTGGGGCAGCCTTCTGGAAACACCATATATTTT.